Below, 20 T cell receptor beta chains from the same sample are listed, as sequenced in a study of cytomegalovirus exposure and HLA in healthy donors. Libraries were prepared by immunoSEQ multiplex PCR; TCRdb keeps only in-frame clonotypes and omits some of them. Among about 120,000 clones listed, under 90% were seen once. Sequenced: PBMCs. All receptors come from a woman younger than 30 in good health and CMV-seronegative.

The rearrangement links TRBV5-1 to TRBJ2-1, with TRBD1 as a possible D gene (5 bases). V shed 4 bases and J shed 7 bases, with 12 bases lying between them. The CDR3 length is 13 residues. Germline-derived CDR1 and CDR2 are SGHRS and YFSETQ. CDR3 region: CASSRHRLNEQFF. CDR3 DNA sequence: TGCGCCAGCAGCAGGCACAGGTTGAATGAGCAGTTCTTC.

The chain carries TRBV15 and TRBJ2-3, with a possible D match to TRBD2 (5 bases). Germline CDR1 LNHNV, CDR2 YYDKDF (reference sequence). V was clipped by 4 bases and J by 4 bases, with 15 bases between them. This CDR3 is built from 15 residues. CDR3: CATSTIPLLADTQYF. The CDR3 nucleotides read TGTGCCACCAGCACTATACCACTACTAGCAGATACGCAGTATTTT. Looking up the rest from reference TRBV15 and TRBJ2-3 gives the full variable domain: DAMVIQNPRYQVTQFGKPVTLSCSQTLNHNVMYWYQQKSSQAPKLLFHYYDKDFNNEADTPDNFQSRRPNTSFCFLDIRSPGLGDTAMYLCATSTIPLLADTQYFGPGTRLTVL.

This clone has just one count. The J gene is TRBJ1-2, the V gene TRBV11-3, with D uncertain. The CDR3 runs to 13 residues. Germline assignment: CDR1 SGHNT and CDR2 YENEEA. With 5 bases removed from V and 3 bases from J, the gap between germline ends came to 10 bases. The CDR3 sequence: CASSPGIDYGYTF. In DNA form, the CDR3 reads TGTGCCAGCAGCCCGGGGATCGACTATGGCTACACCTTC.

DNA of the CDR3: TGTGCCAGTACCCCTAGCGGAACCTCCTACAATGAGCAGTTCTTC. It encodes CASTPSGTSYNEQFF. V and J are TRBV19 and TRBJ2-1; 7 nucleotides agree with TRBD2. V trimming: 7 bases; J trimming: 0 bases; junction bases outside the gene matches: 6. Germline V lookup: CDR1 LNHDA, CDR2 SQIVND (reference sequence). This CDR3 has 15 residues.

This sequence joins TRBV6-4 and TRBJ2-2; D may be TRBD1 (6 bases). Trimming left V 5 bases short and J 4 bases short, with 11 bases between. CDR1 MRHNA and CDR2 SNTAGT come from the germline V gene. CDR3 length: 14 amino acids. In nucleotides, the CDR3 is TGTGCCAGCAGTTTAGGACAGTCCACCGGGGAGCTGTTTTTT. Translated: CASSLGQSTGELFF.

The chain recombines TRBV9 with TRBJ1-2, with 8 bases aligning to TRBD1. The germline CDR1 and CDR2 sequences are SGDLS and YYNGEE. The V and J ends lost 4 bases and 4 bases, in that order; junction bases with no gene match: 12. This CDR3 has 16 amino acids. CDR3 in amino acids: CASSPSSGGLGYGYTF. The CDR3 DNA reads as TGTGCCAGCAGCCCATCCTCAGGGGGCTTGGGCTATGGCTACACCTTC.

V gene TRBV29-1 combines with J gene TRBJ2-7; 8 bases are a match to TRBD2. This CDR3 is 14 amino acids long. Germline loops: CDR1 SQVTM, CDR2 ANQGSEA. V shed 4 bases, J shed 0 bases, and the junction held 5 bases outside the gene matches. The CDR3 DNA is TGCAGCGTTGCGGGAGGGGTCCTCTCCTACGAGCAGTACTTC. This sequence encodes CSVAGGVLSYEQYF.

The J gene is TRBJ2-7, the V gene TRBV4-1; a weak D match, TRBD2 (5 bases). Looked up from germline, CDR1 is MGHRA and CDR2 is YSYEKL. Trimming shortened V by 3 bases and J by 3 bases, and 18 bases separated the two germline ends. This CDR3 has 16 residues. The DNA of the CDR3 is TGCGCCAGCAGCCATTCTCCCCGGGGAATGGTCTACGAGCAGTACTTC. This translates into CASSHSPRGMVYEQYF.

Notes on this clone: An end of the junction differs from the germline gene, which may be a read error. This chain joins TRBV6-5 and TRBJ2-1; 8 bases agree with TRBD1. The CDR3 length is 13 residues. The germline V gene has CDR1 MNHEY and CDR2 SVGAGI. DNA for the CDR3: TGTGCCAGCAGACCAAGACATTGGACAGGGATGGTCTTC. This translates into CASRPRHWTGMVF.

The sample holds one count of this clone. The J gene is TRBJ2-1, the V gene TRBV5-6; no definite D call. Per germline, CDR1 SGHDT and CDR2 YYEEEE. V lost 0 bases and J 1 base, leaving 5 bases between the germline ends. This CDR3 is 14 amino acids long. CDR3 loop: CASSLGASYNEQFF. The DNA of the CDR3 is TGTGCCAGCAGCTTGGGGGCATCCTACAATGAGCAGTTCTTC. The entire variable domain, with the rest obtained from reference TRBV5-6 and TRBJ2-1, is as follows: DAGVTQSPTHLIKTRGQQVTLRCSPKSGHDTVSWYQQALGQGPQFIFQYYEEEERQRGNFPDRFSGHQFPNYSSELNVNALLLGDSALYLCASSLGASYNEQFFGPGTRLTVL.

The rearrangement joins TRBV6-5 to TRBJ2-1; the D gene is possibly TRBD1 (6 bases). CDR3 size: 15 residues. V was clipped by 4 bases and J by 3 bases, with 13 bases between them. Germline CDR1 is MNHEY and CDR2 is SVGAGI. This CDR3 is CASSFRDTRYNEQFF. Written as DNA, the CDR3 is TGTGCCAGCAGTTTCCGGGACACGCGCTACAATGAGCAGTTCTTC.

The V gene is TRBV11-3, the J gene TRBJ2-1, with D hard to call. V was trimmed by 5 bases and J by 7 bases, leaving 6 bases between them. CDR3 length: 11 amino acids. The germline gives CDR1 SGHNT, CDR2 YENEEA. The CDR3 reads CASSLVNEQFF. The CDR3 DNA is TGTGCCAGCAGCCTCGTGAATGAGCAGTTCTTC. Full variable domain (rest looked up from reference TRBV11-3 and TRBJ2-1): EAGVVQSPRYKIIEKKQPVAFWCNPISGHNTLYWYLQNLGQGPELLIRYENEEAVDDSQLPKDRFSAERLKGVDSTLKIQPAELGDSAVYLCASSLVNEQFFGPGTRLTVL.

V and J are TRBV14 and TRBJ2-7; TRBD2 agrees at 14 bases. Per germline, CDR1 SGHDN and CDR2 FVKESK. The J segment lost 3 bases and the V segment lost 3 bases, leaving 10 bases of the junction unmatched. The CDR3 contains 18 residues. The DNA of the CDR3 is TGTGCCAGCAGCCACAACGGACCAGGGACTAGCGGGAGCTACGAGCAGTACTTC. The encoded protein is CASSHNGPGTSGSYEQYF.

This clone was observed a few times. The chain couples TRBV11-3 to TRBJ2-7; tentative D call: TRBD2 (6 bases). Trimming removed 1 base at V and 6 bases at J, with 13 bases between. In germline, CDR1 is SGHNT, CDR2 YENEEA. CDR3 length: 14 residues. The CDR3 DNA sequence: TGTGCCAGCAGCTTAGGTGGAGGAGGGCCCGAGCAGTACTTC. Amino acid sequence: CASSLGGGGPEQYF. The full variable domain, in which reference TRBV11-3 and TRBJ2-7 provide the parts outside the CDR3, is EAGVVQSPRYKIIEKKQPVAFWCNPISGHNTLYWYLQNLGQGPELLIRYENEEAVDDSQLPKDRFSAERLKGVDSTLKIQPAELGDSAVYLCASSLGGGGPEQYFGPGTRLTVT.

The chain carries TRBV19 and TRBJ2-1, with D maybe TRBD2 (5 bases). The ends were cut back, 10 bases at V and 6 bases at J, with 10 bases in the middle. The CDR3 covers 11 residues. Looked up from germline, CDR1 is LNHDA and CDR2 is SQIVND (reference sequence). The CDR3 protein is CATRESNEQFF. The CDR3 bases are TGTGCCACGAGGGAATCCAATGAGCAGTTCTTC. The full variable domain, rest sourced from reference TRBV19 and TRBJ2-1, is DGGITQSPKYLFRKEGQNVTLSCEQNLNHDAMYWYRQDPGQGLRLIYYSQIVNDFQKGDIAEGYSVSREKKESFPLTVTSAQKNPTAFYLCATRESNEQFFGPGTRLTVL.

This chain joins TRBV30 and TRBJ2-5; D is perhaps TRBD2 (6 bases). This CDR3 has 13 amino acids. V gave up 0 bases and J gave up 2 bases, with 7 bases separating them. The germline gives CDR1 GTSNPN, CDR2 SVGIG (reference sequence). CDR3 sequence (DNA): TGTGCCTGGAGTGTTGCGGGACAAGAGACCCAGTACTTC. Amino acids: CAWSVAGQETQYF.

This chain joins TRBV4-1 and TRBJ2-1; the D gene is possibly TRBD1 (6 bases). This CDR3 contains 14 residues. Germline CDR1 is MGHRA and CDR2 is YSYEKL. V was pared by 4 bases and J by 9 bases, with 16 bases between. The CDR3 spells CASSPPGRDIEQFF. The CDR3 DNA is TGCGCCAGCAGCCCGCCGGGTAGGGACATTGAGCAGTTCTTC.

The chain combines TRBV19 with TRBJ1-4, with 8 bases aligning to TRBD1. This CDR3 is built from 14 residues. Germline lookup yields CDR1 LNHDA and CDR2 SQIVND (reference sequence). V gave up 5 bases and J gave up 6 bases; unmatched junction bases: 5. Here the CDR3 DNA reads TGTGCCAGTAGTTGGGACAGGCGGGATGAAAAACTGTTTTTT. It encodes CASSWDRRDEKLFF.

The J gene is TRBJ2-3, the V gene TRBV5-4; a possible D gene is TRBD1 (5 bases). This CDR3 has 15 amino acids. Germline V gene data show CDR1 as SGHNT and CDR2 as YYREEE (reference sequence). V lost 2 bases and J 1 base, leaving 11 bases between the germline ends. The DNA of the CDR3 is TGTGCCAGCAGCTTTCAGGGATGGGGCACAGATACGCAGTATTTT. This translates into CASSFQGWGTDTQYF.

CDR3 sequence reads: CASSLDVRGAYEQYF. The CDR3 nucleotides read TGTGCCAGCAGCTTAGATGTTCGGGGGGCCTACGAGCAGTACTTC. V usage is TRBV11-2 and J usage is TRBJ2-7; 7 bases fit TRBD2. After removal of 0 bases from V and 2 bases from J, the junction contained 4 bases not matched to a gene. This CDR3 has 15 amino acids. Germline V gene sequence: CDR1 SGHAT, CDR2 FQNNGV.